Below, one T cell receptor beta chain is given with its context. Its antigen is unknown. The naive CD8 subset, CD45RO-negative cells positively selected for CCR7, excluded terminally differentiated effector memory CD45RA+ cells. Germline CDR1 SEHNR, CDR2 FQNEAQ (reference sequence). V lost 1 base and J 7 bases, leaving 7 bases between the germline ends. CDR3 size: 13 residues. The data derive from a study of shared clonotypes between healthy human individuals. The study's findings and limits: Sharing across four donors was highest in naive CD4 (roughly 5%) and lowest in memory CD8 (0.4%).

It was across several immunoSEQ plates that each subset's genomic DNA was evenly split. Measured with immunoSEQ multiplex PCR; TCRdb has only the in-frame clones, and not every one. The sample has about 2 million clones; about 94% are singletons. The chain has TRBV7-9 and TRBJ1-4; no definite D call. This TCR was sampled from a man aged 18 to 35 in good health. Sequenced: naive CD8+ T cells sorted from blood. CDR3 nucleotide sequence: TGTGCCAGCAGCTTAGGCGGTGTTGAAAAACTGTTTTTT. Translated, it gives CASSLGGVEKLFF. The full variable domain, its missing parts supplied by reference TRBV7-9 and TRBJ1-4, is DTGVSQNPRHKITKRGQNVTFRCDPISEHNRLYWYRQTLGQGPEFLTYFQNEAQLEKSRLLSDRFSAERPKGSFSTLEIQRTEQGDSAMYLCASSLGGVEKLFFGSGTQLSVL.